This T cell receptor (beta chain) was captured by sequencing in a study of T-cell memory formation after mild COVID-19. Study-wide context: The two donors had largely donor-specific TCR clusters. Notes on the study in general: That cross-reactive memory joined was suggested by some responding clones appearing in pre-infection memory.

Per germline, CDR1 SGHVS and CDR2 FQNEAQ. The CDR3 is 13 residues long. With 3 bases removed from V and 2 bases from J, the gap between germline ends came to 7 bases. This clonotype showed up just a few times. As yet, its antigen is unknown. TCRdb analysed the 5' RACE reads with MiXCR anew, one entry per CDR3 protein. The sample has tens of thousands of distinct CDR3 sequences; about a tenth are singletons. Sequencing input: PBMCs or a T cell subset sorted from them (not recorded which). The origin of this receptor is a man between 18 and 29 years old who had mild COVID-19 (a few samples of this study predate the infection). Cell type and time point are not known. The chain links TRBV7-8 to TRBJ2-5, with D unclear. CDR3 sequence (DNA): TGTGCCAGCAGCTTCGGCGAACAAGAGACCCAGTACTTC. Amino acid sequence: CASSFGEQETQYF.